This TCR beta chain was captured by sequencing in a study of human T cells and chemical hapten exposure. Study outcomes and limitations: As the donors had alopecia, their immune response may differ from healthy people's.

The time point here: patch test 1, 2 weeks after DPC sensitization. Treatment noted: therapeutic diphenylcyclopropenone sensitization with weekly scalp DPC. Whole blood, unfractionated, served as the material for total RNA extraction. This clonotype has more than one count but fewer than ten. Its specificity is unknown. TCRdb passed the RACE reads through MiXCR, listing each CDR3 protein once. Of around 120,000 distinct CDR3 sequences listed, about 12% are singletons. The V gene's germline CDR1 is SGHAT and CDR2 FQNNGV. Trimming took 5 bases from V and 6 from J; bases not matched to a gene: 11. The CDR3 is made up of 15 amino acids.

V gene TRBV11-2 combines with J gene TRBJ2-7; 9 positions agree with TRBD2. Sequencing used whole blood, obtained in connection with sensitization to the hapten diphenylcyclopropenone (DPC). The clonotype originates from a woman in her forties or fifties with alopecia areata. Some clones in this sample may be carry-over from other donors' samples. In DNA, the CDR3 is TGTGCCAGCAGCCCCCCGGCGGGGGGGGCAGCCGAGCAGTACTTC. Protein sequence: CASSPPAGGAAEQYF.